The entry that follows covers one TCR beta chain sequence. The entry originates in a study of blood T cell repertoires in COVID-19. About the research overall: Sites in the United States, Italy and Spain provided acute and convalescent COVID-19 samples. PBMCs, B-cell-depleted T cells, or T cells provided the cDNA or gDNA that made up the material.

Original processing methods: For nucleated cells, counts were estimated from reference gene primer amplification. Assay used: immunoSEQ multiplex PCR; TCRdb lists only in-frame clones, some missing. That table is the source of V, J and clone size, and D and trimming were worked out from the DNA. The sample includes approximately 210,000 clones, 82% of them seen just once. Trimming took 0 bases from V and 8 from J, leaving 10 bases between them. CDR1 and CDR2 from the germline V gene are ENHRY and SYGVKD. The CDR3 length is 13 residues. Source material: peripheral blood. The rearrangement uses TRBV10-3 and TRBJ1-1, with D perhaps TRBD1 (5 bases). The sequence was collected from a woman aged 35 to 49 with acute or convalescent COVID-19. The CDR3 loop reads CAISESQGAEAFF. CDR3 coding DNA: TGTGCCATCAGTGAGTCTCAGGGTGCCGAAGCTTTCTTT.